This entry concerns a single T cell receptor (beta chain). The antigen remains unidentified. The read terminates 3 residues before the CDR3 end, so the remaining end is supplied by the germline J gene. Germline lookup yields CDR1 SGDLS and CDR2 YYNGEE. The germline V and J ends were trimmed by 0 bases and 1 base, with 13 bases remaining between them. The CDR3 contains 16 residues. Some clones are missing from TCRdb's copy, which holds only in-frame ones; the method was immunoSEQ multiplex PCR. Its listing shows tens of thousands of clones. These data belong to a study of T cells in women clearing cervical HPV infection. Across the whole study: Controls gave blood once infection was undetectable; cases at lesion identification. With HLA typing for only a few women, HLA confounding remains possible.

Findings and caveats of the study: CIN3+ cases had significantly higher TCR repertoire richness than controls, but evenness did not differ. Cases and controls were distinguished at AUC about 0.79 by richness and V genes.

Sample: blood buffy coat. The TCR sequence derives from a woman aged 18 to 75 with a cervical HPV16 infection that either progressed to CIN3+ or cleared (not recorded which). This rearrangement joins TRBV9 to TRBJ1-1, with D perhaps matching TRBD1 (6 bases). CDR3 DNA (partial): TGTGCCAGCAGCGTAGATGACAGGCCGGGGAACACTGAA. It specifies CASSVDDRPGNTE. The whole CDR3 sequence is CASSVDDRPGNTEAFF.